This TCR beta chain was identified during a study of T cells in pancreatic ductal adenocarcinoma. General study findings and limits: Blood clonality (roughly 0.072) did not differ significantly from tumor (about 0.112). Enrichment of CD45RO+ effector over naive T cells in tumors may bias clonality. The resected cohort was biased toward the minority with early-stage disease. Compared with tumor, blood showed more total productive templates and around 8-fold more clonotypes.

Regarding this clone: Its antigen is still unknown.

This CDR3 has 16 amino acids. V was trimmed by 5 bases and J by 0 bases, leaving 17 bases between them. Germline V gene data show CDR1 as PRHDT and CDR2 as FYEKMQ (reference sequence). The method was immunoSEQ multiplex PCR; TCRdb's version includes in-frame clones alone and lacks a portion of them. In the table there are over 90,000 clones, roughly 96% of which are singletons. Surgery without prior neoadjuvant therapy was the treatment of the selected pancreatic ductal adenocarcinoma patients. The V gene is TRBV13, the J gene TRBJ2-7, with D possibly matching TRBD2 (7 bases). The source material was PBMCs. The origin of this receptor is a human donor with pancreatic ductal adenocarcinoma. The CDR3 bases are TGTGCCAGCAGCCCTCAAGGAGGGGGGGACTCCTACGAGCAGTACTTC. Translating gives CASSPQGGGDSYEQYF.